The T cell receptor beta chain described here comes from a study of cytomegalovirus exposure and HLA in healthy donors (dated by TCRdb to 2017 to 2019). General notes on the study: In an earlier analysis of 587 of the donors, 276 Gb of sequence data and some 100 million unique TCR beta sequences from about 190 million T cells were reported. The study used immunosequencing to profile the T cell repertoires of approximately 690 subjects and linked those repertoires to cytomegalovirus serostatus. Every repertoire in the discovery cohort had been generated on one and the same sequencing platform. The later analysis used no new phenotypic data to find candidate immune exposures, relying instead on TCR beta sequences and their occurrence across donors. Typing coverage differed by locus: A, B, C, DRB1 and DQB1 were typed in roughly 620-640 donors, DQA1 in 500 to 550, DPA1 in approximately 600, and DPB1 in 472. A later genetic analysis used genome-wide SNP genotypes for about 65% of the 666 donors, treating that subset as a discovery cohort. HLA typing included class I and class II loci at four-digit resolution. To predict cytomegalovirus infection status, the study brought together high-throughput TCR immunosequencing, statistical association of individual TCRs with disease status, and machine learning. The study aimed to test whether cataloging public T cell receptors could reveal signatures of past pathogen exposure. Donor age, sex, ethnicity and CMV serostatus were compiled alongside the repertoire data. On average, roughly 250,000 unique TCR beta nucleotide sequences were sequenced per donor among about 400 genotyped donors of the cohort, with roughly 18% of those sequences being non-productive. To study patterns of TCR occurrence, a later analysis re-analyzed previously published TCR beta repertoires from 700 or so donors and added high-resolution HLA genotyping. Because of strong linkage in the cohort, roughly five DR-DQ haplotypes were treated as single units for association and clustering. In an earlier analysis of a few hundred of the donors, high-throughput TCR beta sequencing was used to judge whether each TCR beta V gene segment behaved as functional or pseudogenic. A separate validation cohort of about 110 different subjects was used in addition to the 666-subject first cohort. Of the roughly 400 genotyped donors, 75% to 85% were placed in the genetic ancestry cluster associated with self-reported Caucasian donors. An early release covering roughly 640 HLA-typed donors comprised about 310 gigabases of sequencing data and around 85 million unique TCR sequences.

Comment on this clone: Its antigen specificity is not known. Base qualities are not provided; no much larger clone lies one nucleotide away.

The cohort consisted of 600 to 750 healthy bone marrow donors. All cohort members were sampled while nominally healthy, although unrecorded immune exposures were likely present. CMV serostatus was positive for 250 to 300 and negative for about 50% of the roughly 670 cohort members, and was not recorded for this donor. A peripheral blood sample was provided by each donor, and peripheral blood mononuclear cells were used for TCR beta sequencing. The Qiagen DNeasy Blood Extraction Kit was used to extract genomic DNA from the blood cell samples. Broad study findings and their caveats: In the study, around 150 TCR beta chains were listed as associated with cytomegalovirus. In both the original and validation cohorts, the classifier was reported to diagnose cytomegalovirus status with high specificity and sensitivity. A group of highly shared sequence variants was considered likely to be a technical artifact of the sequencing pipeline. A later analysis associated about 17,000 TCR beta sequences with specific HLA alleles at a false discovery rate of 0.05. A later analysis found that most CMV-associated TCR beta chains appeared HLA-restricted, with HLA associations seemingly driven largely by CMV exposure. About 17 rarely observed V segments, including chromosome 9 orphons, were excluded from the earlier analysis of some 590 of the donors because counts were too low. Three of the identified cytomegalovirus-associated TCR beta chains were confirmed in vitro to be specific for cytomegalovirus antigens. Correlated functional status among segregating V segments might reflect linkage disequilibrium, but an unknown experimental factor could not be ruled out. The presence/absence analyses assumed that sequencing depth was roughly uniform across donors, and that assumption may not be true. A further reported finding was that TCR beta sequences accurately predicted the HLA-A and HLA-B alleles for most subjects in the first cohort. In a later genetic analysis, fewer N-insertions in productive TCRs were reported among donors in an Asian-associated ancestry cluster than the roughly 700-donor mean. For the cohort, immune exposure information was limited to CMV serostatus. The cohort was sequenced for TCR beta chains only, and without alpha or paired-chain data the features that could be detected were limited. HLA typing was unavailable for some donors at each locus, so association tests used only the typed subset. V-gene and J-gene trimming of TCR beta chains was associated with a missense DCLRE1C variant in a later genetic analysis, and the association was replicated in an independent cohort. According to a later analysis, parvovirus B19, influenza, CMV and Epstein-Barr virus appeared linked to several top co-occurrence clusters. Because the 87-base-pair reads could not distinguish some IMGT-functional V segments, including TRBV6-2 and TRBV6-3, those segments were excluded. According to a later analysis, TCR association rates differed among HLA loci, with DRB1 alleles showing the most associated TCRs and HLA-C alleles showing the fewest. The authors suggested that the approach could potentially be generalized to other disease states and immunological phenotypes. Most TCR sequences were observed very rarely across donors, whereas some public TCRs were present in many individuals. An earlier analysis of around 540 of the donors showed that most TCR beta V segments appeared in productive rearrangements either about 87% or about 30% of the time, which broadly matched IMGT annotations. When HLA alleles, especially DR and DQ, strongly co-occurred, attributing TCR associations to individual alleles was difficult. In a later analysis, HLA-associated TCR beta chains were found to be more clonally expanded and to have lower generation probabilities than equally common non-associated chains.

Ends trimmed: V by 8 bases, J by 0 bases; bases unmatched to a gene: 6. CDR1 SGHTA and CDR2 FQGTGA were looked up in the germline V gene. The CDR3 has 15 amino acids, counting the end cysteine and phenylalanine. Solely the CDR3 DNA is kept, with 45 bases framed from the first base. Library preparation was by the immunoSEQ multiplex PCR assay. The multiplex PCR relied on a mix of 60 forward primers for TCR Vbeta segments and 13 reverse primers for TCR Jbeta segments. A multiplex PCR assay on genomic DNA amplified the CDR3 region of rearranged TCR beta genes. The amplified TCR beta libraries were sequenced on the Illumina HiSeq System as 87-base-pair reads. As for the authors' bioinformatics: A later analysis counted approximately 76 million unique TCR beta chains across the 650 to 700 repertoires, and around 12 million of these chains were shared by at least two donors. A nearest-neighbor algorithm error-corrected the raw reads and collapsed the reads into unique sequences, merging closely related sequences to remove PCR and sequencing errors. CDR3 sequences were aligned to IMGT reference sequences to assign V, D and J gene segments. For a sequence to be retained, a match of at least six nucleotides to both a V gene segment and a J gene segment was required. Rearrangements were called productive when the CDR3 lacked stop codons and stayed in frame with V and J; all others were non-productive. Following IMGT convention, CDR3 was defined as the stretch from the second conserved V-encoded cysteine to the conserved J-encoded phenylalanine. Sequences without an unambiguous match to a single V gene segment were excluded from the earlier analysis of about 600 of the donors. In an earlier analysis of approximately 610 of the donors, V segments were called functional above 56.7% productive rearrangements and were called segregating when the between-donor standard deviation exceeded 5%. A statistical classification framework was built for diagnosing cytomegalovirus status from the catalog of TCR beta chain sequences. In a later analysis, V and J genes were assigned by comparing TCR nucleotide sequences against IMGT/GENE-DB human TR gene sequences. A later analysis assigned CDR3 sequences and most-parsimonious VDJ recombination scenarios with the TCRdist pipeline. In a later analysis, each TCR beta chain was defined by its CDR3 amino acid sequence together with its V-gene family, and reads lacking a unique V-gene family were excluded. To address suspected cross-contamination and a sequencing artifact, a later analysis removed a few hundred highly shared, low-generation-probability nucleotide sequences. In a later analysis, a clonal expansion index for each public chain was calculated from normalized within-repertoire ranks of inferred template counts. In a later analysis, generation probabilities were computed with a VDJ recombination model fitted to out-of-frame rearrangements, and the resulting probabilities were checked against IGoR. In a later analysis, TCR-TCR, TCR-HLA and TCR-CMV co-occurrence was scored with hypergeometric tests, and a repertoire-size bias correction was applied to TCR pairs. To estimate false discovery rates, a later analysis permuted the HLA or CMV assignments 20 times. In a later analysis, co-occurring TCRs were grouped with DBSCAN, and TCRdist sequence similarity was added when clustering was performed within HLA-allele-positive subsets. Repertoires with fewer than 30,000 or more than 120,000 public chains, plus five repertoires with anomalous nucleotide sharing, were excluded from co-occurrence clustering. TCRdb's version of the immuneACCESS table is confined to in-frame rearrangements and falls short of the full clone set. An unresolved V gene accounts for under half of the shortfall where checked; the remainder is of unknown origin. V, J and clone size are taken as reported in that table, and D and trimming were inferred from the DNA itself. The sample data list about 40,000 clones, and around 50% of these were observed just once. Around 10% of the sample is in the top ten clones.

This receptor chain uses TRBV7-3 and TRBJ2-1, and TRBD2 aligns with 8 junction nucleotides. The sample taken for sequencing was PBMCs. This TCR was sampled from a human donor in good health. The CDR3 amino acid sequence is: CASSGGQSSYNEQFF. The DNA sequence is given as TGTGCCAGCTCGGGGGGGCAGAGCTCCTACAATGAGCAGTTCTTC.